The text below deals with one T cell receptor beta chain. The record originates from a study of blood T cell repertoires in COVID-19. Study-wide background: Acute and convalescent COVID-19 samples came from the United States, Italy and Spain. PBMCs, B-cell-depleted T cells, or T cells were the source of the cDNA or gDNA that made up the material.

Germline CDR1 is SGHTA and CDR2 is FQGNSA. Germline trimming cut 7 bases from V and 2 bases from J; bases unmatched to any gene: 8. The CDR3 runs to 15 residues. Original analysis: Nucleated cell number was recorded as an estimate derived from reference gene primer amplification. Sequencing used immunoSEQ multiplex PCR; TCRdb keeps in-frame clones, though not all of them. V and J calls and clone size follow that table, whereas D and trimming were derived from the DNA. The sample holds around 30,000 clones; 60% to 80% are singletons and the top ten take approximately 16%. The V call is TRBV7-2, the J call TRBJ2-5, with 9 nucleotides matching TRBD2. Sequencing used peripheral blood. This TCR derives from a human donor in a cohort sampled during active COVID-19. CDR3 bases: TGTGCCAGCACCCCTCTAGCGGGACGGCAAGAGACCCAGTACTTC. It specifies CASTPLAGRQETQYF. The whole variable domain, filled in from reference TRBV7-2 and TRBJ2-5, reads GAGVSQSPSNKVTEKGKDVELRCDPISGHTALYWYRQSLGQGLEFLIYFQGNSAPDKSGLPSDRFSAERTGGSVSTLTIQRTQQEDSAVYLCASTPLAGRQETQYFGPGTRLLVL.